This T cell receptor beta chain was obtained from a study of shared clonotypes between healthy human individuals. The assay was immunoSEQ multiplex PCR, and TCRdb's table has in-frame clones only and misses some. The data hold about 2.3 million clones, with approximately 93% observed a single time. Study-wide points: Researchers found naive subsets generally carried larger estimated richness than memory subsets.

Of note for this clone: Its antigen is undetermined.

This receptor was obtained from a man aged 18 to 35 in good health. Some clones in this sample may be carry-over from other donors' samples. Specimen: naive CD4+ T cells from PBMCs. Specified subset: CD45RA+ positively selected.

The CDR3 region has the DNA TGTGCCAGCAGTGAAGGTACCCGAAACGGAAATACGCAGTATTTT. Translation gives CASSEGTRNGNTQYF. The genes are TRBV2 and TRBJ2-3; D gene uncertain. Germline values: CDR1 SNHLY, CDR2 FYNNEI. The CDR3 has 15 residues. Trimming took 1 base from V and 7 from J, leaving 15 bases between them.